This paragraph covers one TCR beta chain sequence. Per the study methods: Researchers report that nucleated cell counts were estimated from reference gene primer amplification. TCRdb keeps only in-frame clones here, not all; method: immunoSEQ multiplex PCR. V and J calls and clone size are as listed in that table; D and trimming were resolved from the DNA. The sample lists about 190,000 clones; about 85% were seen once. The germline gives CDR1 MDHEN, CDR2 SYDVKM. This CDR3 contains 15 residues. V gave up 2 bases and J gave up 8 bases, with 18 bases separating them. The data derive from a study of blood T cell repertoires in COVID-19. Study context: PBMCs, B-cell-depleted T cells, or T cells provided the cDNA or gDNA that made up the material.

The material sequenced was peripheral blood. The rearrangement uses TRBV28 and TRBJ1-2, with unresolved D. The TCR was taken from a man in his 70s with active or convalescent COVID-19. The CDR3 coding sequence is TGTGCCAGCAGTTTAATCTTTGGTGAGGCTTCGGGCTACACCTTC. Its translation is CASSLIFGEASGYTF.